This record covers a single TCR beta chain. Other DNA sequences in this specimen translate into the identical CDR3. Naive CD8 cells were CD45RO-negative, positively selected for CCR7, excluding terminally differentiated effector memory CD45RA+ cells. Measured with immunoSEQ multiplex PCR; TCRdb has only the in-frame clones, and not every one. Here the sample spans 1.5 million to 2.5 million clones, over 85% being singletons. This entry belongs to a study of shared clonotypes between healthy human individuals. As for the study in general: The cohort comprised a couple of women and a few men. Their ages spanned 18 to 49 years. Three plates each covered CD4 naive and memory; CD8 naive two, CD8 memory one.

Per the germline V gene, CDR1 is SQVTM and CDR2 is ANQGSEA. The CDR3 extends over 11 amino acids. The V segment lost 6 bases and the J segment 4 bases; nucleotides outside the gene matches: 3. The TCR originated in a man between 18 and 29 years old in good health. The specimen was naive CD8+ T cells sorted from blood. The V call is TRBV29-1, the J call TRBJ2-7; 7 nucleotides line up with TRBD1. CDR3 residues: CSVHRGYEQYF. For the CDR3, the DNA is TGCAGCGTCCACAGGGGTTACGAGCAGTACTTC.